Each of the 31 T cell receptor beta chains below was sequenced from the same sample in a study of CD8 T cells in ankylosing spondylitis. TCRdb re-called the 5' RACE reads through MiXCR, storing one row per CDR3 protein. Of approximately 350,000 distinct CDR3 sequences listed, roughly 14% are singletons. Sequenced sample: blood, either unsorted or a sorted T cell fraction (not recorded which). These receptors were taken from a male donor with ankylosing spondylitis or in good health (not recorded which).

This chain uses TRBV3-1 with TRBJ2-5; no clear D. Germline values: CDR1 LGHDT, CDR2 YNNKEL (reference sequence). The CDR3 runs 12 residues. Deletions cut 5 bases from V and 5 bases from J, with 9 bases between. The CDR3 coding sequence is TGTGCCAGCAGCTCCGCTAGGGAGACCCAGTACTTC. Translating it yields CASSSARETQYF.

This chain connects TRBV3-1 to TRBJ2-1; possibly TRBD1 or TRBD2 for D (6 bases each). Germline assignment: CDR1 LGHDT and CDR2 YNNKEL (reference sequence). The V gene lost 3 bases and the J gene lost 2 bases, with 14 bases spanning the gap. The CDR3 loop spans 16 amino acids. CDR3 DNA sequence: TGTGCCAGCAGCCAGGTAGAAGGGGGGACCTACAATGAGCAGTTCTTC. This encodes CASSQVEGGTYNEQFF.

This clonotype has more than one count but fewer than ten. The J gene is TRBJ2-7, the V gene TRBV7-9, with 7 bases aligning to TRBD1. This CDR3 has 15 amino acids. J was trimmed by 3 bases and V by 1 base; bases with no gene match: 6. The germline gives CDR1 SEHNR, CDR2 FQNEAQ (reference sequence). CDR3 amino acids: CASSLVGTESYEQYF. The DNA for the CDR3 is TGTGCCAGCAGCTTAGTTGGGACAGAAAGCTACGAGCAGTACTTC.

This clonotype has more than one count but fewer than ten. J is TRBJ2-1 and V is TRBV5-6; possibly TRBD1 for D (5 bases). The CDR3 runs 15 residues. The ends were cut back, 2 bases at V and 8 bases at J, with 17 bases in the middle. Germline loops: CDR1 SGHDT, CDR2 YYEEEE. In nucleotides, the CDR3 is TGTGCCAGCAGCTTAGGCCCCAGGGAAGAGGATGAGCAGTTCTTC. Translating gives CASSLGPREEDEQFF.

This clonotype showed up many times. This chain's CDR3 is CASSQDGAQPQHF. For the CDR3, the DNA is TGTGCCAGCAGCCAAGATGGAGCTCAGCCCCAGCATTTT. The chain combines TRBV3-1 with TRBJ1-5; no clear D. V shed 0 bases and J shed 6 bases, with 6 bases lying between them. The CDR3 has 13 amino acids. Germline V gene sequence: CDR1 LGHDT, CDR2 YNNKEL (reference sequence).

V usage is TRBV6-1 and J usage is TRBJ1-2, with D tentatively TRBD1 (5 bases). There are 14 residues in the CDR3. The V gene's germline CDR1 is MNHNS and CDR2 SASEGT. Between the trimmed V and J ends, which lost 10 bases and 5 bases, there was a span of 20 bases. CDR3 in amino acids: CATYPFDRVYGYTF. CDR3 bases: TGTGCCACCTACCCCTTCGACAGAGTTTATGGCTACACCTTC.

With respect to this clonotype: Relative to the germline gene, one junction end is altered; a read error may explain this. The V call is TRBV12-3 or TRBV12-4, the J call TRBJ2-3; 8 nucleotides match TRBD2. The CDR3 is made up of 14 amino acids. Written as DNA, the CDR3 is TGTGCCAGCAGTCCACGGACTAGCAGAGATACGCAGTATTTT. Protein product: CASSPRTSRDTQYF.

The sample holds a few counts of this clonotype. This sequence joins TRBV3-1 and TRBJ2-1; D call uncertain. V dropped 0 bases and J dropped 2 bases, with 11 bases sitting between them. The germline V gene encodes CDR1 LGHDT and CDR2 YNNKEL (reference sequence). This CDR3 is built from 16 residues. CDR3 sequence: CASSQDLALPYNEQFF. The CDR3 coding sequence is TGTGCCAGCAGCCAAGATCTGGCACTCCCCTACAATGAGCAGTTCTTC.

This clonotype appeared many times. The chain employs TRBV25-1 and TRBJ1-3; D gene uncertain. The ends were cut back, 3 bases at V and 0 bases at J, with 9 bases in the middle. The CDR3 consists of 15 residues. Germline assignment: CDR1 MGHDK and CDR2 SYGVNS. The DNA of the CDR3 is TGTGCCAGCAGTGACACCGGGAGCTCTGGAAACACCATATATTTT. Protein: CASSDTGSSGNTIYF.

The CDR3 DNA is TGTGCCAGCAGTTTTCTGGGGGTCCTGACTTTC. This translates into CASSFLGVLTF. This chain connects TRBV12-3 or TRBV12-4 to TRBJ2-6; no clear D gene. Between the trimmed V and J ends, which lost 3 bases and 13 bases, there was a span of 7 bases. The CDR3 runs to 11 residues.

This clonotype has only a few counts. V is TRBV29-1 and J is TRBJ2-3; tentatively, D is TRBD1 or TRBD2 (6 bases each). Germline V gene sequence: CDR1 SQVTM, CDR2 ANQGSEA. V lost 6 bases and J 7 bases, leaving 17 bases between the germline ends. The CDR3 totals 13 residues. Here the CDR3 DNA reads TGCAGCGTCGATCCTGGGGGGCCGAATACGCAGTATTTT. As protein: CSVDPGGPNTQYF.

This rearrangement joins TRBV5-1 to TRBJ1-1; D not certain. CDR3 length: 14 amino acids. Germline values: CDR1 SGHRS, CDR2 YFSETQ. V lost 0 bases and J lost 1, with 7 bases in between. DNA of the CDR3: TGCGCCAGCAGCTTGGAGGTAAAGAACACTGAAGCTTTCTTT. As protein: CASSLEVKNTEAFF.

This clonotype turned up a few times. The V gene is TRBV7-2, the J gene TRBJ2-3; TRBD2 matches at 8 bases. J gave up 1 base and V 5 bases, and 11 bases lay outside the gene matches. CDR1 is SGHTA and CDR2 is FQGNSA in the germline V gene. This CDR3 is built from 17 residues. The CDR3 nucleotides read TGTGCCAGCAGCCCCCGCCTTCTTAGCGGGGGCACAGATACGCAGTATTTT. As protein: CASSPRLLSGGTDTQYF.

This chain uses TRBV14 with TRBJ2-2; 9 nucleotides line up with TRBD1. The CDR3 has 13 amino acids. CDR1 SGHDN and CDR2 FVKESK come from the germline V gene. Unmatched junction bases numbered 1, after V lost 6 bases and J lost 5 bases. CDR3: CASRGQGTGELFF. The CDR3 region has the DNA TGTGCCAGCAGAGGACAGGGGACCGGGGAGCTGTTTTTT.

This clonotype was recorded many times. This chain joins TRBV5-1 and TRBJ1-5, with D hard to call. This CDR3 is built from 16 residues. CDR1 is SGHRS, CDR2 YFSETQ, per germline. Deletions cut 0 bases from V and 2 bases from J, with 12 bases between. The CDR3: CASSLGSDGGNQPQHF. In nucleotides, the CDR3 is TGCGCCAGCAGCTTGGGATCTGACGGGGGCAATCAGCCCCAGCATTTT.

DNA of the CDR3: TGTGCCAGCAGCTCAAGACTAGCGGGGGCCTCCTACGAGCAGTACTTC. Translated: CASSSRLAGASYEQYF. This rearrangement joins TRBV11-2 to TRBJ2-7, with 12 positions matching TRBD2. The CDR3 loop spans 16 amino acids. The V gene end was trimmed by 4 bases and the J gene end by 0 bases; junction bases not matched to a gene: 4. CDR1 is SGHAT and CDR2 is FQNNGV in the germline V gene.

In its sample, this clonotype was seen many times. The junction departs from germline at one end; a sequencing error may be responsible. V gene TRBV12-3 or TRBV12-4 combines with J gene TRBJ2-1; the D call may be TRBD1 or TRBD2 (7 bases each). The CDR3 runs 15 residues. CDR3 residues: CASTLIQGGANEQFF. The CDR3 DNA follows: TGTGCCAGCACTTTAATCCAGGGGGGGGCCAATGAGCAGTTCTTC.

This clonotype was seen repeatedly, ten times or more. The V call is TRBV12-3 or TRBV12-4, the J call TRBJ1-1; D unresolved. The CDR3 runs 14 residues. V lost 1 base, J lost 2 bases, and 8 bases lay in between. This CDR3 reads CASSLEVGNTEAFF. Written as DNA, the CDR3 is TGTGCCAGCAGTTTAGAGGTGGGAAACACTGAAGCTTTCTTT.

This chain connects TRBV18 to TRBJ2-1, with D possibly being TRBD1 or TRBD2 (6 bases each). CDR1 is KGHSH, CDR2 LQKENI, per germline. V lost 3 bases and J lost 3, with 18 bases in between. CDR3 length equals 17 residues. In nucleotides, the CDR3 is TGTGCCAGCTCACCGACTTTCGCGGGACAAGGCTACAATGAGCAGTTCTTC. It encodes CASSPTFAGQGYNEQFF. The variable domain in full, completed from reference TRBV18 and TRBJ2-1, reads NAGVMQNPRHLVRRRGQEARLRCSPMKGHSHVYWYRQLPEEGLKFMVYLQKENIIDESGMPKERFSAEFPKEGPSILRIQQVVRGDSAAYFCASSPTFAGQGYNEQFFGPGTRLTVL.

This chain links TRBV12-3 or TRBV12-4 with TRBJ2-5, with D unclear. V lost 6 bases to trimming and J lost 1 base, with 9 bases between them. The CDR3 has 13 residues. The CDR3 bases are TGTGCCAGCAGCCGGGCCATCCAAGAGACCCAGTACTTC. This encodes CASSRAIQETQYF.

This sequence joins TRBV15 and TRBJ2-7; tentative D call: TRBD2 (6 bases). Germline CDR1 LNHNV, CDR2 YYDKDF (reference sequence). Trimming removed 3 bases from V and 3 bases from J, with 12 bases in between. The CDR3 is 14 residues long. The DNA of the CDR3 is TGTGCCACCAGCAGGGAGTTGGGGGGCTACGAGCAGTACTTC. Protein: CATSRELGGYEQYF.

The V and J genes are TRBV5-1 and TRBJ2-1, with D possibly TRBD1 on 5 matching bases. Germline V gene sequence: CDR1 SGHRS, CDR2 YFSETQ. This CDR3 comprises 22 residues. The V gene lost 4 bases and the J gene lost 0 bases, with 32 bases spanning the gap. Here the CDR3 DNA reads TGCGCCAGCAGCAAAGGGGTAGACCTATACGCGCTGGCTAAGAGCTCCTACAATGAGCAGTTCTTC. This gives the protein CASSKGVDLYALAKSSYNEQFF.

At least ten counts were recorded for this clonotype. The chain uses TRBV5-1 and TRBJ1-1; 7 bases fit TRBD1. The V and J ends lost 2 bases and 1 base, in that order; junction bases with no gene match: 5. The CDR3 contains 15 residues. From germline, CDR1 is SGHRS and CDR2 YFSETQ. The CDR3 DNA reads TGCGCCAGCAGCTTTCTGGCAGGGGGGAACACTGAAGCTTTCTTT. Translated, it gives CASSFLAGGNTEAFF.

Many counts were recorded for this clonotype. The chain combines TRBV7-8 with TRBJ2-7; 8 nucleotides line up with TRBD2. The length of the CDR3 is 15 residues. V gave up 2 bases and J gave up 7 bases; unmatched junction bases: 10. Germline V gives CDR1 SGHVS, CDR2 FQNEAQ. CDR3 DNA sequence: TGTGCCAGCAGCTTAAATCAGCGGGAGTTTAGAGAGCAGTACTTC. This encodes CASSLNQREFREQYF.

The chain carries TRBV12-3 or TRBV12-4 and TRBJ2-5; a weak D match, TRBD1 (5 bases). The CDR3 is 14 amino acids. The ends were cut back, 1 base at V and 2 bases at J, with 8 bases in the middle. CDR3 loop: CASSLERQQETQYF. CDR3 DNA sequence: TGTGCCAGCAGTTTAGAAAGACAGCAAGAGACCCAGTACTTC.

This clonotype was recorded a few times. V gene TRBV6-5 combines with J gene TRBJ1-2, with 8 bases identical to TRBD1. Per germline, CDR1 MNHEY and CDR2 SVGAGI. V lost 5 bases to trimming and J lost 2 bases; unmatched junction nucleotides: 7. The CDR3 runs to 15 residues. The CDR3 region has the DNA TGTGCCAGCAGTGATTCGAGGACAGGGAACTATGGCTACACCTTC. Amino acid sequence: CASSDSRTGNYGYTF.

This clonotype was counted between two and nine times. This chain connects TRBV2 to TRBJ1-2; 12 bases line up with TRBD1. The ends lost 3 bases at V and 7 bases at J; junction bases unmatched: 3. Per germline, CDR1 SNHLY and CDR2 FYNNEI. The CDR3 runs 14 residues. The CDR3 DNA reads as TGTGCCAGCAGTGAGGGACAGGGGGCTTTTGGCTACACCTTC. Protein sequence: CASSEGQGAFGYTF. The full variable domain, rest sourced from reference TRBV2 and TRBJ1-2, is EPEVTQTPSHQVTQMGQEVILRCVPISNHLYFYWYRQILGQKVEFLVSFYNNEISEKSEIFDDQFSVERPDGSNFTLKIRSTKLEDSAMYFCASSEGQGAFGYTFGSGTRLTVV.

This clonotype turned up a few times. CDR3 residues: CATSRDAGNTEAFF. CDR3 sequence (DNA): TGTGCCACCAGCAGAGATGCGGGGAACACTGAAGCTTTCTTT. The chain employs TRBV15 and TRBJ1-1; D is unclear. The CDR3 consists of 14 residues. Germline V lookup: CDR1 LNHNV, CDR2 YYDKDF (reference sequence). V lost 0 bases and J 1 base, leaving 6 bases between the germline ends.

The sample holds a few counts of this clonotype. J is TRBJ1-2 and V is TRBV3-1, with TRBD1 identical over 8 bases. Per the germline V gene, CDR1 is LGHDT and CDR2 is YNNKEL (reference sequence). Trimming took 4 bases from V and 4 from J; bases not matched to a gene: 8. The CDR3 is made up of 15 amino acids. The CDR3 loop reads CASSPYTGGGYGYTF. The CDR3 nucleotides read TGTGCCAGCAGCCCATATACAGGGGGAGGCTATGGCTACACCTTC.

At least ten counts were recorded for this clonotype. The chain has TRBV12-3 or TRBV12-4 and TRBJ2-2; D gene unclear. V shed 6 bases and J shed 15 bases, with 14 bases lying between them. The CDR3 has 11 amino acids. CDR3 region: CASSLLAEVFF. The CDR3 coding sequence is TGTGCCAGCAGCCTCCTGGCCGAAGTGTTTTTT.

The chain couples TRBV2 to TRBJ2-2; TRBD1 agrees at 7 bases. CDR3 length: 14 residues. The trim removed 6 bases at V and 5 bases at J, leaving 6 bases unmatched. CDR1 is SNHLY and CDR2 is FYNNEI in the germline V gene. Here the CDR3 DNA reads TGTGCCAGCAGCCTGGACAGGCGGACCGGGGAGCTGTTTTTT. Residues: CASSLDRRTGELFF.